This T cell receptor (beta chain) was captured by sequencing in a study of blood T cell repertoires in COVID-19. Turning to the study itself: The samples span acute and convalescent COVID-19 from the United States, Italy and Spain. Sample material is recorded as cDNA or gDNA derived from T cells, B-cell-depleted T cells, or PBMCs.

CDR1 is LGHDT and CDR2 is YNNKEL in the germline V gene (reference sequence). The CDR3 covers 17 residues. Trimming took off 3 bases at V and 1 base at J, with 18 bases between the two ends. As processed by the authors: Reference gene primers were amplified, and this amplification served to estimate nucleated cell counts. Profiling relied on immunoSEQ multiplex PCR, and the TCRdb table lists in-frame clones only, not all of them. V and J calls and clone size come straight from that table; D and trimming were deduced from the DNA. The repertoire holds around 250,000 clones, with 75% to 85% as singletons.

This sequence joins TRBV3-1 (or the pseudogene TRBV3-2) and TRBJ2-5; TRBD2 might be the D (6 bases). The receptor was isolated from a man aged 45-65 years with active or convalescent COVID-19. The specimen was peripheral blood. DNA for the CDR3: TGTGCCAGCAGCCAGAGGATAGGTGCGGGACGCCAAGAGACCCAGTACTTC. It codes for CASSQRIGAGRQETQYF.